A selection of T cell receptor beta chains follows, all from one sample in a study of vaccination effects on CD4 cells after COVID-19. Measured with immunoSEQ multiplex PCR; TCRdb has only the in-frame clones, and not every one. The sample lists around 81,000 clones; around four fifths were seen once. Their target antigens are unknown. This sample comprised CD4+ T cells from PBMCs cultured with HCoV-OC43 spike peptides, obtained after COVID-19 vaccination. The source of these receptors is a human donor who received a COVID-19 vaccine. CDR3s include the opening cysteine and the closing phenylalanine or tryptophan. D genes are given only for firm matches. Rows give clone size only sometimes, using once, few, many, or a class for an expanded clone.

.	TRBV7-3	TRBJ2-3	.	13	TGTGCCAGCAGCTTAGGTGGTCCAGATACGCAGTATTTT	CASSLGGPDTQYF
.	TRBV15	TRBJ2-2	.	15	TGTGCCACCAGCAGAGTTGGGGGAATGGCCGGGGAGCTGTTTTTT	CATSRVGGMAGELFF
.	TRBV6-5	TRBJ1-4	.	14	TGTGCCAGCAGTTCCGAATGGACCGGCGGAAAACTGTTTTTT	CASSSEWTGGKLFF
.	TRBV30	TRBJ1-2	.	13	TGTGCCTGGAGGAGGGAACTTAACTATGGCTACACCTTC	CAWRRELNYGYTF
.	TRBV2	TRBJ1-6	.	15	TGTGCCAGCAGTGAAGACAGGAATTATAATTCACCCCTCCACTTT	CASSEDRNYNSPLHF
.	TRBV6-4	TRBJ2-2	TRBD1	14	TGTGCCAGCAGTGTTACAGGGGTTACCGGGGAGCTGTTTTTT	CASSVTGVTGELFF
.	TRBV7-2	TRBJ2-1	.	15	TGTGCCAGCAGCTTTCGGTGGGGGCAGGACAATGAGCAGTTCTTC	CASSFRWGQDNEQFF
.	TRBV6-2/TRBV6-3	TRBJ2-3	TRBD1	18	TGTGCCAGCAGTTTCCCGGGACAGGGCTTGATTCAGACAGATACGCAGTATTTT	CASSFPGQGLIQTDTQYF
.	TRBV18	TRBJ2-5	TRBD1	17	TGTGCCAGCTCACCACCGTGGGGGACAGGGGCTCAAGAGACCCAGTACTTC	CASSPPWGTGAQETQYF
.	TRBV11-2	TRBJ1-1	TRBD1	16	TGTGCCAGCAGCTTTTTGCCCAGGGGGTCAGGCACTGAAGCTTTCTTT	CASSFLPRGSGTEAFF
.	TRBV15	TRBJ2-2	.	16	TGTGCCACCAGCAGAGGACAGGCGCTGAACACCGGGGAGCTGTTTTTT	CATSRGQALNTGELFF
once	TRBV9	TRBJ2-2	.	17	TGTGCCAGCAGCGGGGCAACTCGGAGAACGAACACCGGGGAGCTGTTTTTT	CASSGATRRTNTGELFF
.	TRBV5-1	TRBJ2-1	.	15	TGCGCCAGCAGCTTCATTCAGGGGAGCTACAATGAGCAGTTCTTC	CASSFIQGSYNEQFF
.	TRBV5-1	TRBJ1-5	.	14	TGCGCCAGCAGCTCGACAGGCCACCCGGAGCCCCAGCATTTT	CASSSTGHPEPQHF
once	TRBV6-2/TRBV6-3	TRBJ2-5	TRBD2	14	TGTGCCAGCAGTAACTCGGCCCCGGGGGGGACCCAGTACTTC	CASSNSAPGGTQYF
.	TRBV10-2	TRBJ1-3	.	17	TGCGCCAGCCGGGCATATTTGGGGGGCGCGGTTGGAAACACCATATATTTT	CASRAYLGGAVGNTIYF
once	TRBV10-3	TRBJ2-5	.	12	TGTGCCATCAGTGAGTCGAAGGAGACCCAGTACTTC	CAISESKETQYF
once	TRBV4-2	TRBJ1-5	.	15	TGTGCCAGCAGCCAAGCCGGGACTGAGAATCAGCCCCAGCATTTT	CASSQAGTENQPQHF
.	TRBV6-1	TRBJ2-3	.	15	TGTGCCAGCAGTGAAGGGGGGGCTGGCACAGATACGCAGTATTTT	CASSEGGAGTDTQYF
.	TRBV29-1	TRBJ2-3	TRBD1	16	TGCAGCGGTGAAGGTGGCTTAACAGGGGGCACAGATACGCAGTATTTT	CSGEGGLTGGTDTQYF
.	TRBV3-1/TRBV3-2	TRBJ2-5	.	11	TGTCTCAAAGGGGTTGGATGGGCCCAGTACTTC	CLKGVGWAQYF
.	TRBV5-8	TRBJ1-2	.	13	TGTGCCAGCCCTAAAGGGGCAGGGCTTGGCTACACCTTC	CASPKGAGLGYTF